This section outlines one T cell receptor beta chain sequence together with its context. This CDR3 is also generated by other DNA sequences in the sample. Assignments of participants to cohorts depended upon their own reported clinical history. This table comes from immunoSEQ multiplex PCR, and its TCRdb copy is limited to in-frame clones, with some not included. The table has under 150,000 clones, around 80% seen once. This entry comes from a study of blood T cell repertoires in COVID-19. J was trimmed by 6 bases and V by 3 bases; bases with no gene match: 8. CDR1 and CDR2 from the germline V gene are KGHSH and LQKENI. The CDR3 sequence is 15 residues long.

The sample taken for sequencing was PBMCs or T cells enriched from blood (not recorded which). The receptor was derived from a man aged 35 to 55 with acute COVID-19. The chain links TRBV18 to TRBJ2-7; 10 nucleotides agree with TRBD2. The CDR3 nucleotides read TGTGCCAGCTCACCGGGCCTAGCGGGAGAGGGCGAGCAGTACTTC. Its translation: CASSPGLAGEGEQYF.